Below, one T cell receptor (beta chain) is given with its context. These data are taken from a study of technical replicates of blood from a few donors. Only in-frame clones appear in the TCRdb table, and some are missing; sequencing was by immunoSEQ multiplex PCR. The repertoire holds some 87,000 clones, with around 97% as singletons. V dropped 5 bases and J dropped 2; count of bases not matched to a gene: 11. Per germline, CDR1 SGHTA and CDR2 FQGNSA. CDR3 length: 17 residues. The chain carries TRBV7-2 and TRBJ2-5, with 10 bases identical to TRBD1. This sequence was found in a human donor in good health. Sequencing used T cells isolated from PBMCs. CDR3 bases: TGTGCCAGCAGCCCCCCACCTTGGACAGGGGGTCAAGAGACCCAGTACTTC. It translates to CASSPPPWTGGQETQYF.